These T cell receptor beta chains were read from a single sample in a study of blood T cell repertoires in COVID-19. Using immunoSEQ multiplex PCR, the repertoire was profiled, and TCRdb retains in-frame clones only, with some absent. The sample yields 90,000 to 110,000 clones, over 70% seen once. The sequenced material came from peripheral blood. These receptors all stem from a human donor in a cohort sampled during active or convalescent COVID-19. The conserved cysteine and the conserved F or W are not part of the CDR3 here. Fields, in order: V gene, CDR3 length, CDR3 protein.

V: TRBV11-3; length: 15; CDR3: ASSLYVGGSSYNEQF
V: TRBV4-3; length: 14; CDR3: ASSQVLASGINEQF
V: TRBV19; length: 12; CDR3: ASSPDRGGTEAF
V: TRBV6-2/TRBV6-3; length: 14; CDR3: ASSYSTGIANYGYT
V: TRBV5-1; length: 11; CDR3: ASSWTGQETQY
V: TRBV15; length: 15; CDR3: ATSSDTAGQGSETQY
V: TRBV25-1; length: 15; CDR3: ASSELGTSGNTGELF
V: TRBV10-2; length: 14; CDR3: ASSESGFGGTYEQY
V: TRBV7-2; length: 11; CDR3: ASSLAINEKLF
V: TRBV12-3/TRBV12-4; length: 9; CDR3: ASQGGAEAF
V: TRBV5-1; length: 11; CDR3: ASSGGQNYGYT
V: TRBV10-3; length: 11; CDR3: AISFSSNDEQF
V: TRBV27; length: 12; CDR3: ASMDRLVNTEAF
V: TRBV4-1; length: 12; CDR3: ASSGTVNSYEQY
V: TRBV27; length: 13; CDR3: ASSLSLAAGYEQF
V: TRBV27; length: 11; CDR3: ASSLIRADTQY
V: TRBV5-1; length: 13; CDR3: ASSTGLAVKNEQF
V: TRBV28; length: 12; CDR3: ASSRGGDPYEQY
V: TRBV7-9; length: 12; CDR3: ASSYWVQDAAQY
V: TRBV11-3; length: 13; CDR3: ASSLGVSGTDTQY
V: TRBV18; length: 13; CDR3: ASSPGSVNTDTQY
V: TRBV9; length: 14; CDR3: ASSAQGGLDTGELF
V: TRBV14; length: 13; CDR3: ASSDRQGANSPLH
V: TRBV18; length: 17; CDR3: ASSRYGTSGYYSYNEQF
V: TRBV19; length: 10; CDR3: ASSTERQPQH
V: TRBV19; length: 14; CDR3: ASSTRGQGPNYGYT
V: TRBV6-5; length: 13; CDR3: ASSYRGREGNGYT
V: TRBV7-2; length: 13; CDR3: ASSSPDRVGEKLF
V: TRBV7-8; length: 14; CDR3: ASSLGQALAKNIQY
V: TRBV27; length: 11; CDR3: ASRGSGSSEQF
V: TRBV6-4; length: 13; CDR3: ASSIRGGGTDTQY
V: TRBV3-1/TRBV3-2; length: 13; CDR3: ASGPWTSGSSLQY
V: TRBV19; length: 11; CDR3: ASSDTGAYEQY
V: TRBV10-3; length: 12; CDR3: AISSGNTGEKLF
V: TRBV21-1; length: 9; CDR3: ASSEGGPQH
V: TRBV3-1/TRBV3-2; length: 16; CDR3: ASSPTPGLAGGLNEQY
V: TRBV3-1/TRBV3-2; length: 10; CDR3: ASSGTSGELF
V: TRBV18; length: 14; CDR3: ASSPWAGGRGNTIY
V: TRBV18; length: 13; CDR3: ASSRNRGGTDTQY
V: TRBV13; length: 14; CDR3: ASSLSTGKANSPLH